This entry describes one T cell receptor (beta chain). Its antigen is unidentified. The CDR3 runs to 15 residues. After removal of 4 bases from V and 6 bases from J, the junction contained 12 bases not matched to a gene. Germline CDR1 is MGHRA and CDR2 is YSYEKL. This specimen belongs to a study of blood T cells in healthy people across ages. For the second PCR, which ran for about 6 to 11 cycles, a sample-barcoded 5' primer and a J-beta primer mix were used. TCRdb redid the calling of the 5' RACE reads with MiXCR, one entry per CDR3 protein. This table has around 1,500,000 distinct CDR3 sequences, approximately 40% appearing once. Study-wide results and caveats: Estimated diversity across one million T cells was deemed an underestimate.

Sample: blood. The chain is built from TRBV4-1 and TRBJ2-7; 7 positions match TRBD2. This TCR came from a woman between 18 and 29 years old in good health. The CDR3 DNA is TGCGCCAGCAGCCGATCCGGACTAGAACGGGGCGAGCAGTACTTC. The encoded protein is CASSRSGLERGEQYF.